This T cell receptor beta chain was sequenced for a study of cytomegalovirus exposure and HLA in healthy donors. Across the whole study: Roughly 180 million T cells yielded roughly 120 million unique TCR beta sequences, as an earlier analysis found. Out of 398 genotyped donors, about 76% belonged to the Caucasian-associated ancestry cluster. General observations from the study: Among immune exposure information, only CMV serostatus was available.

The CDR3 totals 13 residues. Germline V gene lookup returns CDR1 MNHNY and CDR2 SVGAGI (reference sequence). Trimming took off 6 bases at V and 5 bases at J, with 13 bases between the two ends. This clone was seen once. Its specificity is not known. 13 Jbeta primers and 60 Vbeta primers were used for the PCR. The table came from immunoSEQ multiplex PCR; TCRdb's copy has only in-frame clones and leaves some out. Of 130,000 or so clones detected, 70% to 85% appear once; the ten largest clones hold about 1.5%. The rearrangement joins TRBV6-6 to TRBJ1-2, with D uncertain. This clonotype was sampled from a female donor in good health and CMV-seronegative. The source material was PBMCs. The DNA for the CDR3 is TGTGCCAGCAGCTCCGGGTCTTCTTATGGCTACACCTTC. Residues: CASSSGSSYGYTF.